The 18 T cell receptor beta chains reported below all come from one sample, sequenced in a study of blood T cell repertoires in COVID-19 (dated by TCRdb to between 2020 and 2021). Receptor libraries were prepared by the immunoSEQ multiplex PCR assay. TCRdb obtained this table from immuneACCESS and retained in-frame rearrangements with V and J assigned. These tables miss some clones; where compared with another copy, unresolved V genes account for less than half of the shortfall, and the remainder is unexplained. For this sample the table gives roughly 180,000 clones, of which 81% were detected only once. Of the sample, approximately 5.1% is held by the ten largest clones. Sample: PBMCs or T cells enriched from blood (not recorded which). These receptors were obtained from a woman between 35 and 50 years old with acute COVID-19.

DNA for the CDR3: TGTGCCAGCAGTCTAGCGGAAGTTGCCGGGGAGCTGTTTTTT. This translates into CASSLAEVAGELFF. J is TRBJ2-2 and V is TRBV6-5, with 7 bases aligning to TRBD2. Germline V gene sequence: CDR1 MNHEY, CDR2 SVGAGI. The CDR3 is 14 amino acids. The V gene end was trimmed by 5 bases and the J gene end by 6 bases; junction bases not matched to a gene: 6.

J is TRBJ1-2 and V is TRBV6-1; TRBD1 is a possible D gene (6 bases). The CDR3 totals 16 residues. V lost 4 bases and J 4 bases, leaving 19 bases between the germline ends. CDR1 and CDR2 (germline): MNHNS, SASEGT. The CDR3 nucleotides read TGTGCCAGCAGTGGAGGAGCAGGGGCCTCCCCCTATGGCTACACCTTC. Amino acid sequence: CASSGGAGASPYGYTF.

V usage is TRBV7-2 and J usage is TRBJ2-2; 7 nucleotides match TRBD2. Per germline, CDR1 SGHTA and CDR2 FQGNSA. This CDR3 has 18 amino acids. The V segment lost 0 bases and the J segment 7 bases; nucleotides outside the gene matches: 14. CDR3 region: CASSLAGLVRIDGGELFF. The DNA of the CDR3 is TGTGCCAGCAGCTTAGCAGGACTAGTTCGGATCGACGGCGGGGAGCTGTTTTTT.

The chain carries TRBV11-2 and TRBJ2-1; D might be TRBD2 (6 bases). The CDR3 is 17 residues long. Germline V lookup: CDR1 SGHAT, CDR2 FQNNGV. Trimming removed 2 bases at V and 2 bases at J, with 16 bases between. CDR3 nucleotides: TGTGCCAGCAGCTTAAATGTAGGGGTAGCGGCCTACAATGAGCAGTTCTTC. It is translated as CASSLNVGVAAYNEQFF.

This clone occurred a few times. The rearrangement links TRBV18 to TRBJ1-4, with D unclear. Germline values: CDR1 KGHSH, CDR2 LQKENI. V was pared by 2 bases and J by 2 bases, with 12 bases between. The CDR3 totals 16 residues. In nucleotides, the CDR3 is TGTGCCAGCTCACCAGACACGGGGTTTACTAATGAAAAACTGTTTTTT. Its protein is CASSPDTGFTNEKLFF. Looking up the rest from reference TRBV18 and TRBJ1-4 gives the full variable domain: NAGVMQNPRHLVRRRGQEARLRCSPMKGHSHVYWYRQLPEEGLKFMVYLQKENIIDESGMPKERFSAEFPKEGPSILRIQQVVRGDSAAYFCASSPDTGFTNEKLFFGSGTQLSVL.

This chain uses TRBV7-2 with TRBJ2-3; 9 positions match TRBD2. The CDR3 loop spans 14 amino acids. CDR1 and CDR2 (germline): SGHTA, FQGNSA. V lost 5 bases and J lost 9; bases outside the gene matches: 9. The CDR3 sequence is CASSPREGGNTQYF. In DNA form, the CDR3 reads TGTGCCAGCAGCCCGCGGGAGGGAGGGAACACGCAGTATTTT. The complete variable domain, with remaining parts taken from reference TRBV7-2 and TRBJ2-3, reads GAGVSQSPSNKVTEKGKDVELRCDPISGHTALYWYRQSLGQGLEFLIYFQGNSAPDKSGLPSDRFSAERTGGSVSTLTIQRTQQEDSAVYLCASSPREGGNTQYFGPGTRLTVL.

CDR3 loop: CASSLGGLLAGVSNEQFF. The CDR3 DNA is TGTGCCAGCAGCTTAGGGGGATTACTAGCGGGAGTATCGAATGAGCAGTTCTTC. J is TRBJ2-1 and V is TRBV7-2, with 11 nucleotides matching TRBD2. Germline V gene data show CDR1 as SGHTA and CDR2 as FQGNSA. The CDR3 runs to 18 residues. The trim removed 1 base at V and 7 bases at J, leaving 12 bases unmatched.

In this sample, this clone turned up a few times. An end of the junction differs from the germline gene, which may be a read error. The chain employs TRBV12-3 or TRBV12-4 and TRBJ1-1, with 9 nucleotides matching TRBD1. The CDR3 extends over 13 amino acids. The CDR3 sequence: CASSLEGQGHPRF. Here the CDR3 DNA reads TGTGCCAGCAGTTTAGAGGGACAGGGCCACCCCCGTTTT.

The sample holds one count of this clone. V is TRBV14 and J is TRBJ2-1; a weak D match, TRBD2 (5 bases). The CDR3 is 13 residues long. V was trimmed by 4 bases and J by 15 bases, leaving 19 bases between them. Germline assignment: CDR1 SGHDN and CDR2 FVKESK. The DNA for the CDR3 is TGTGCCAGCAGCCCACCGGGGATCGCTACATGGTTCTTC. The encoded protein is CASSPPGIATWFF.

This rearrangement joins TRBV9 to TRBJ2-1; 10 bases are a match to TRBD2. The J segment lost 5 bases and the V segment lost 4 bases, leaving 9 bases of the junction unmatched. This CDR3 region has 16 residues. Germline V gene sequence: CDR1 SGDLS, CDR2 YYNGEE. DNA for the CDR3: TGTGCCAGCAGCCCCCCTAGCGGGAGTATGAACAATGAGCAGTTCTTC. Translated, it gives CASSPPSGSMNNEQFF.

J is TRBJ1-1 and V is TRBV30; D gene uncertain. Germline V gene data show CDR1 as GTSNPN and CDR2 as SVGIG (reference sequence). Trimming stripped 5 bases from V and 3 bases from J, with 7 bases between. CDR3 size: 11 residues. The CDR3 DNA sequence: TGTGCCTGGGGCCCTGACACTGAAGCTTTCTTT. It is translated as CAWGPDTEAFF.

This clone was seen just once. The V and J genes are TRBV3-1 (or the pseudogene TRBV3-2) and TRBJ2-4; possible D gene TRBD1, 6 bases. Germline CDR1 is LGHDT and CDR2 is YNNKEL (reference sequence). V lost 1 base, J lost 7 bases, and 8 bases lay in between. The CDR3 spans 13 residues. The CDR3 coding sequence is TGTGCCAGCAGCCAAGGTCAGGGGAACATTCAGTACTTC. This codes for CASSQGQGNIQYF.

The chain recombines TRBV5-1 with TRBJ1-2; D remains ambiguous. Germline V gives CDR1 SGHRS, CDR2 YFSETQ. This CDR3 comprises 16 residues. V was clipped by 4 bases and J by 2 bases, with 18 bases between them. The CDR3 sequence is CASSAGDSDGNYGYTF. In DNA, the CDR3 is TGCGCCAGCAGCGCCGGTGACTCTGACGGGAACTATGGCTACACCTTC.

This chain joins TRBV27 and TRBJ2-1; maybe TRBD2 (6 bases). The CDR3 length is 15 residues. The germline CDR1 and CDR2 sequences are MNHEY and SMNVEV (reference sequence). V lost 2 bases and J lost 4, with 12 bases in between. The chain's CDR3 is CASSLGGTVYNEQFF. The DNA of the CDR3 is TGTGCCAGCAGTTTAGGTGGGACTGTATACAATGAGCAGTTCTTC.

CDR3: CASSPRTEGGYTF. The CDR3 DNA is TGTGCCAGCTCACCCCGGACAGAGGGGGGCTACACCTTC. The rearrangement links TRBV18 to TRBJ1-2; D might be TRBD1 (6 bases). This CDR3 has 13 amino acids. The V and J ends lost 3 bases and 8 bases respectively, with 13 bases between them. Germline lookup yields CDR1 KGHSH and CDR2 LQKENI.

Points on this clone: The sample carries other DNA sequences with the same CDR3. The chain links TRBV6-2 or TRBV6-3 to TRBJ2-7; D not certain. The germline gives CDR1 MNHEY, CDR2 SVGEGT. CDR3 length: 12 amino acids. The germline V and J ends were trimmed by 4 bases and 2 bases, with 6 bases remaining between them. The chain's CDR3 is CASSSGTYEQYF. The CDR3, as DNA: TGTGCCAGCAGTTCAGGTACCTACGAGCAGTACTTC.

CDR3 coding DNA: TGCGCCAGCAGCCCGATCGACGGGAGCGCAGATACGCAGTATTTT. Protein sequence: CASSPIDGSADTQYF. The chain couples TRBV4-1 to TRBJ2-3, with D perhaps TRBD2 (6 bases). CDR1 is MGHRA, CDR2 YSYEKL, per germline. This CDR3 is built from 15 residues. Between the trimmed V and J ends, which lost 4 bases and 4 bases, there was a span of 15 bases.

This chain links TRBV3-1 (or the pseudogene TRBV3-2) with TRBJ2-1, with D perhaps TRBD2 (6 bases). Trimming cost V 1 base and J 6 bases, with 13 bases left between them. From germline, CDR1 is LGHDT and CDR2 YNNKEL (reference sequence). CDR3 length: 15 amino acids. CDR3 bases: TGTGCCAGCAGCCAAGGCGGGACCTTGGGCAATGAGCAGTTCTTC. Its protein product is CASSQGGTLGNEQFF.